Each of the 5 T cell receptor beta chains below was sequenced from the same sample in a study of shared clonotypes between healthy human individuals (dated by TCRdb to the early 2020s). CD8 naive samples consisted of CD45RO-negative cells that were positively selected for CCR7, yielding a CD45RA+CCR7+ population without TemRA cells. Libraries were prepared through the immunoSEQ multiplex PCR assay. What TCRdb holds here is the immuneACCESS table cut down to in-frame rearrangements. Part of the clones is not present; checked against another copy, under half of the missing clones reflect an unresolved V gene, and the others are unexplained. This sample has hundreds of thousands of clones in its table, and roughly 98% of those were observed once. Jointly, the top ten make up 0.25% to 0.35% of the sample. The sample consisted of naive CD8+ T cells sorted from blood. The cell subset or site label corresponds to: CD45RA+CCR7+. These receptor sequences come from a young man in good health.

The chain couples TRBV7-9 to TRBJ1-2; TRBD1 aligns across 7 bases. Germline CDR1 is SEHNR and CDR2 is FQNEAQ (reference sequence). The CDR3 is 14 amino acids. Trimming at V came to 5 bases and at J to 1 base, leaving 4 bases not matched to a gene. DNA of the CDR3: TGTGCCAGCAGCCCTACAGGGGATAACTATGGCTACACCTTC. Its protein is CASSPTGDNYGYTF.

There are a few counts of this clone. This sequence joins TRBV7-2 and TRBJ2-3; D ambiguous. The V end lost 11 bases, the J end lost 2 bases, and 17 bases lay between the germline ends. Germline V lookup: CDR1 SGHTA, CDR2 FQGNSA. The CDR3 contains 14 residues. The CDR3 here is CAGPSAENTDTQYF. The CDR3 DNA is TGTGCCGGTCCTAGTGCGGAGAACACAGATACGCAGTATTTT.

The chain has TRBV9 and TRBJ2-1; D remains unclear. V was clipped by 0 bases and J by 0 bases, with 16 bases between them. The CDR3 contains 18 residues. Germline loops: CDR1 SGDLS, CDR2 YYNGEE. The CDR3 loop reads CASSVGAGSLSSYNEQFF. DNA for the CDR3: TGTGCCAGCAGCGTAGGGGCTGGCAGCTTGAGCTCCTACAATGAGCAGTTCTTC.

The V call is TRBV7-6, the J call TRBJ2-5, with 7 positions matching TRBD1. This CDR3 has 12 amino acids. With V trimmed by 6 bases and J by 2 bases, 0 bases remained unmatched. Germline loops: CDR1 SGHVS, CDR2 FNYEAQ. The DNA of the CDR3 is TGTGCCAGCAGACAGGGGCAAGAGACCCAGTACTTC. This encodes CASRQGQETQYF.

The chain couples TRBV7-9 to TRBJ1-4; 12 nucleotides line up with TRBD1. V was clipped by 4 bases and J by 2 bases; unmatched bases: 5. The CDR3 sequence is 17 residues long. The germline V gene encodes CDR1 SEHNR and CDR2 FQNEAQ (reference sequence). CDR3 nucleotide sequence: TGTGCCAGCAGCTCGGGACAGGGGGCCAGCACTAATGAAAAACTGTTTTTT. It specifies CASSSGQGASTNEKLFF.